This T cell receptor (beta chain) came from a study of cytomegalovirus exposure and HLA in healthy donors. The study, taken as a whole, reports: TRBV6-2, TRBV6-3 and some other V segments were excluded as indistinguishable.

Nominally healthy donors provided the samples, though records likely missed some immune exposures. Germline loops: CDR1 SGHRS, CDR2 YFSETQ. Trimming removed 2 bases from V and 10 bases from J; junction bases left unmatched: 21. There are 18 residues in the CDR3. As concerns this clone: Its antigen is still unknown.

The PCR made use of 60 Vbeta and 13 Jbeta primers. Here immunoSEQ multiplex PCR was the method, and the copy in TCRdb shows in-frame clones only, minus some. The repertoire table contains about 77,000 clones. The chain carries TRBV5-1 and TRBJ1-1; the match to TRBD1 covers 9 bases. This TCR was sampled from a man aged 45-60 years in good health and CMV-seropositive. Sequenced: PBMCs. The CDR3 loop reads CASSLYSTGGTDRIRAFF. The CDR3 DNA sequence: TGCGCCAGCAGCTTATATAGTACAGGGGGCACCGATAGGATCCGAGCTTTCTTT.